This passage covers 6 T cell receptor beta chains from one sample sequenced in a study of blood T cell repertoires in COVID-19. The data were produced by immunoSEQ multiplex PCR, yet TCRdb's version contains in-frame clones alone and is incomplete. The sample holds some 80,000 clones, over 80% seen once. Sample: peripheral blood. The receptors shown here come from a man older than 75 with active or convalescent COVID-19.

The V gene is TRBV4-2, the J gene TRBJ2-1; TRBD2 matches at 8 bases. The V and J ends lost 0 bases and 9 bases, in that order; junction bases with no gene match: 13. The germline CDR1 and CDR2 sequences are LGHNA and YNFKEQ. The CDR3 extends over 17 amino acids. The CDR3: CASSQDIEAGGFGEQFF. The CDR3 DNA follows: TGTGCCAGCAGCCAAGATATCGAGGCGGGAGGTTTCGGTGAGCAGTTCTTC.

The J gene is TRBJ2-2, the V gene TRBV11-2, with 12 bases aligning to TRBD2. The CDR3 length is 15 residues. V shed 4 bases and J 7 bases; nucleotides not matched to a gene: 4. The germline V gene has CDR1 SGHAT and CDR2 FQNNGV. DNA for the CDR3: TGTGCCAGCAGCTGGACTAGCGGGAATATCGGGGAGCTGTTTTTT. This encodes CASSWTSGNIGELFF. Based on the CDR3 plus reference TRBV11-2 and TRBJ2-2, the full variable domain is EAGVAQSPRYKIIEKRQSVAFWCNPISGHATLYWYQQILGQGPKLLIQFQNNGVVDDSQLPKDRFSAERLKGVDSTLKIQPAKLEDSAVYLCASSWTSGNIGELFFGEGSRLTVL.

The rearrangement joins TRBV14 to TRBJ2-1, with D possibly being TRBD1 (5 bases). Germline-derived CDR1 and CDR2 are SGHDN and FVKESK. The CDR3 sequence is 14 residues long. V lost 1 base to trimming and J lost 2 bases, with 6 bases between them. The CDR3 DNA follows: TGTGCCAGCAGCCAAGTACAGGCCTACAATGAGCAGTTCTTC. It translates to CASSQVQAYNEQFF.

The chain carries TRBV5-1 and TRBJ1-1, with 7 bases lining up with TRBD1. The germline V gene encodes CDR1 SGHRS and CDR2 YFSETQ. With V trimmed by 5 bases and J by 0 bases, 10 bases remained unmatched. The CDR3 covers 16 residues. The CDR3 sequence is CASRQTGEAMNTEAFF. The CDR3 region has the DNA TGCGCCAGCAGGCAAACAGGGGAGGCGATGAACACTGAAGCTTTCTTT.

This clone was seen only once. CDR3 amino acids: CATSDATGYGYTF. The CDR3 DNA is TGTGCCACCAGTGACGCAACAGGATATGGCTACACCTTC. The chain links TRBV24-1 to TRBJ1-2; possible D gene TRBD1, 5 bases. CDR3 length equals 13 residues. Germline assignment: CDR1 KGHDR and CDR2 SFDVKD. V lost 4 bases and J lost 5, with 10 bases in between.

This chain links TRBV7-9 with TRBJ2-3; 12 positions match TRBD1. The CDR3 contains 16 residues. The V gene's germline CDR1 is SEHNR and CDR2 FQNEAQ (reference sequence). After removal of 6 bases from V and 5 bases from J, the junction contained 9 bases not matched to a gene. This chain's CDR3 is CASSFSGTGGLDTQYF. The CDR3 coding sequence is TGTGCCAGCAGTTTCTCCGGGACAGGGGGCTTAGATACGCAGTATTTT. The whole variable domain, filled in from reference TRBV7-9 and TRBJ2-3, reads DTGVSQNPRHKITKRGQNVTFRCDPISEHNRLYWYRQTLGQGPEFLTYFQNEAQLEKSRLLSDRFSAERPKGSFSTLEIQRTEQGDSAMYLCASSFSGTGGLDTQYFGPGTRLTVL.